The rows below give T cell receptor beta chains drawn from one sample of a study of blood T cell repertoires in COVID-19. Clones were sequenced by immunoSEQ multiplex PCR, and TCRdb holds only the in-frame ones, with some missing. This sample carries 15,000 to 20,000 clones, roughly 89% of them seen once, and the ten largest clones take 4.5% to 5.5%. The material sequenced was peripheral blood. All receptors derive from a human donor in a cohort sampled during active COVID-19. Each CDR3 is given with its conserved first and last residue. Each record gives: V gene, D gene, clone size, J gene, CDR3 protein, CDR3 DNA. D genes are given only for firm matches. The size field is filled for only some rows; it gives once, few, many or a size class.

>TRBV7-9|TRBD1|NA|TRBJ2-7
CASRGTGAYEQYF
TGTGCCAGTCGAGGGACAGGGGCCTACGAGCAGTACTTC
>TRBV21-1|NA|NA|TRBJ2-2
CASSNSPSGSSGELFF
TGTGCCAGCAGCAATTCCCCTAGCGGGAGCTCCGGGGAGCTGTTTTTT
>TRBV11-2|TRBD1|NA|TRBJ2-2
CASSLLTGAHTGELFF
TGTGCCAGCAGCTTGCTGACAGGGGCGCACACCGGGGAGCTGTTTTTT
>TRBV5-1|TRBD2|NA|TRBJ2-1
CASSLVGRAGVPYNEQFF
TGCGCCAGCAGCTTGGTGGGGCGGGCGGGAGTGCCCTACAATGAGCAGTTCTTC
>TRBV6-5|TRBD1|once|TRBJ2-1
CASSLSGTGLLGEQFF
TGTGCCAGCAGTTTATCCGGGACAGGGTTATTGGGGGAGCAGTTCTTC
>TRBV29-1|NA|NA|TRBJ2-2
CSGRQARGTGELFF
TGCAGCGGTCGACAGGCCCGGGGCACCGGGGAGCTGTTTTTT
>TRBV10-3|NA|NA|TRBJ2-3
CAISEFADTQYF
TGTGCCATCAGTGAGTTCGCAGATACGCAGTATTTT
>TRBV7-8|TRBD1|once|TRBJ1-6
CASSLDNRGRRNSPLHF
TGTGCCAGCAGCTTGGATAACAGGGGGAGGAGGAATTCACCCCTCCACTTT
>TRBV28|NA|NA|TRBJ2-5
CATVLRDWETQYF
TGTGCCACCGTACTCCGGGACTGGGAGACCCAGTACTTC
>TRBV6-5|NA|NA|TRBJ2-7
CATSRGGSYEQYF
TGTGCCACCTCCCGTGGAGGCTCCTACGAGCAGTACTTC
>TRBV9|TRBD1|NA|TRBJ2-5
CASSVGTVYQETQYF
TGTGCCAGCAGCGTCGGGACAGTGTACCAAGAGACCCAGTACTTC
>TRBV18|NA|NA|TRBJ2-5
CASSPGPQETQYF
TGTGCCAGCTCACCAGGGCCCCAAGAGACCCAGTACTTC
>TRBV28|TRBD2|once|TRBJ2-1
CASSKPGLGHNEQFF
TGTGCCAGCAGTAAACCGGGACTAGGACACAATGAGCAGTTCTTC
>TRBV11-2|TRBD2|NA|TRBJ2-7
CASSLELAGIYEQYF
TGTGCCAGCAGCTTAGAACTAGCGGGAATCTACGAGCAGTACTTC
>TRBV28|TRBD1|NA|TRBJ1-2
CASSLSAGGGGYTF
TGTGCCAGCAGTTTATCGGCAGGGGGCGGGGGCTACACCTTC
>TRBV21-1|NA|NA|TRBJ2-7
CASSKTAGVVDYEQYF
TGTGCCAGCAGCAAAACGGCAGGGGTGGTAGACTACGAGCAGTACTTC
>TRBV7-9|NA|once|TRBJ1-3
CASSFGPSGPSSGNTIYF
TGTGCCAGCAGCTTTGGTCCCTCGGGTCCCAGCTCTGGAAACACCATATATTTT
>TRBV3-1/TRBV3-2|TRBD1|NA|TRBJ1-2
CASSLRDSLYGYTF
TGTGCCAGCAGCCTTCGGGACAGCCTCTATGGCTACACCTTC
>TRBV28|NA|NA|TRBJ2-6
CASRAQASSGANVLTF
TGTGCCAGCCGCGCACAGGCGAGCTCTGGGGCCAACGTCCTGACTTTC
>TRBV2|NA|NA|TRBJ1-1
CASGASGSEAFF
TGTGCCAGCGGAGCGTCTGGCAGTGAAGCTTTCTTT
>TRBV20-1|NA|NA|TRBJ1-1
CSARERFEAFF
TGCAGTGCTAGAGAGAGGTTTGAAGCTTTCTTT
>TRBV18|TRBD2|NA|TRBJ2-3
CASSQSSGTVDTQYF
TGTGCCAGCTCACAGTCTAGCGGGACTGTAGATACGCAGTATTTT
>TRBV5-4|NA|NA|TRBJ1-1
CASSLEQALGGAFF
TGTGCCAGCAGCTTGGAACAGGCCCTTGGTGGAGCTTTCTTT
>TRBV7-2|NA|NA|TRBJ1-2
CASSLQTGDRGYTF
TGTGCCAGCAGCCTCCAAACGGGGGATAGAGGCTACACCTTC
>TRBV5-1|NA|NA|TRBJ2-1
CASSFLGDEQFF
TGCGCCAGCAGCTTTCTAGGTGATGAGCAGTTCTTC
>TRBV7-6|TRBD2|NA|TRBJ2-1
CASAPGLAGLNEQFF
TGTGCCAGCGCGCCGGGACTAGCGGGGCTCAATGAGCAGTTCTTC
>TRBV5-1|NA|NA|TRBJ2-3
CASTPPGDTQYF
TGCGCCAGCACCCCGCCCGGAGATACGCAGTATTTT
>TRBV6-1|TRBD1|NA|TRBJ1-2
CASSETGTGTYGYTF
TGTGCCAGCAGTGAAACAGGGACAGGGACCTATGGCTACACCTTC
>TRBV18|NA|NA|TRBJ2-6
CASSEAGYGANVLTF
TGTGCCAGCTCAGAAGCAGGGTACGGGGCCAACGTCCTGACTTTC
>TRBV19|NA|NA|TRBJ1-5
CASSRDLAGNNQPQHF
TGTGCCAGTAGTCGGGACTTGGCAGGGAACAATCAGCCCCAGCATTTT
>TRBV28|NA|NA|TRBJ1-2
CASSPPRAQGYGYTF
TGTGCCAGCAGTCCCCCCAGGGCCCAGGGATATGGCTACACCTTC
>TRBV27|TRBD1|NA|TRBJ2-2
CASSSFRGQPNTGELFF
TGTGCCAGCAGTTCCTTCAGGGGGCAACCGAACACCGGGGAGCTGTTTTTT
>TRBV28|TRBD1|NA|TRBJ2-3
CASRKQGIDTQYF
TGTGCCAGCAGGAAACAGGGGATCGATACGCAGTATTTT
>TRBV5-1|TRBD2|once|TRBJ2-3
CASSLDASGSIDTQYF
TGCGCCAGCAGCTTGGACGCTAGCGGGAGTATAGATACGCAGTATTTT
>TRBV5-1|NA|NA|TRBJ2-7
CASSLEVASREQYF
TGCGCCAGCAGCTTGGAAGTAGCGAGTAGGGAGCAGTACTTC
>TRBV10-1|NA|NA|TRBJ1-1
CASSESTGNTEAFF
TGCGCCAGCAGTGAGTCGACGGGGAACACTGAAGCTTTCTTT
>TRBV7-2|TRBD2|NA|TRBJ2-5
CASSSRGARETQYF
TGTGCCAGCAGCTCGCGGGGGGCTCGGGAGACCCAGTACTTC
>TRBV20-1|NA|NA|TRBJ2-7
CSASHSRGFSYEQYF
TGCAGTGCTAGTCACAGCAGGGGTTTTAGCTACGAGCAGTACTTC
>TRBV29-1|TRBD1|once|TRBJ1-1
CSDTGGSPEAFF
TGCAGCGATACAGGGGGCTCGCCTGAAGCTTTCTTT
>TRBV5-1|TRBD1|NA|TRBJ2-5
CASSKPLTGEVEETQYF
TGCGCCAGCAGCAAACCTCTGACAGGGGAAGTGGAAGAGACCCAGTACTTC
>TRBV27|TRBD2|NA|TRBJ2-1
CASRDTGTSGRARNEQFF
TGTGCCAGCAGGGACACCGGGACTAGCGGGAGGGCCCGGAATGAGCAGTTCTTC
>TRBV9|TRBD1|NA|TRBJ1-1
CASSVEPGGGTEAFF
TGTGCCAGCAGCGTAGAGCCAGGGGGCGGCACTGAAGCTTTCTTT
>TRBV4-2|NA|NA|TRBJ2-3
CASSQGLATGDTQYF
TGTGCCAGCAGCCAAGGACTGGCTACGGGAGATACGCAGTATTTT
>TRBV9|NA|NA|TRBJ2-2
CASSSLNTGELFF
TGTGCCAGCAGCAGCTTGAACACCGGGGAGCTGTTTTTT
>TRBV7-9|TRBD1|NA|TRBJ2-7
CASRGQGNEQYF
TGTGCCAGCAGGGGACAGGGGAACGAGCAGTACTTC
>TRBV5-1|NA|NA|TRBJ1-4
CASSPQGNEKLFF
TGCGCCAGCAGCCCGCAGGGAAATGAAAAACTGTTTTTT
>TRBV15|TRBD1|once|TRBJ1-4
CATSRDLPGGDEKLFF
TGTGCCACCAGCAGAGATCTTCCAGGGGGAGATGAAAAACTGTTTTTT
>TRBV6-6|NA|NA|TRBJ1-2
CASGQYGYTF
TGTGCCAGCGGCCAGTACGGCTACACCTTC
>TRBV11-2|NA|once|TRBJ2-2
CASITIRGGSTGELFF
TGTGCCAGCATCACCATTAGAGGGGGTAGCACCGGGGAGCTGTTTTTT
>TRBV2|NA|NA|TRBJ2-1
CASSVGGSSYNEQFF
TGTGCCAGCAGTGTTGGGGGGAGCTCCTACAATGAGCAGTTCTTC
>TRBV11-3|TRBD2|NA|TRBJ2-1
CASSLGAPSGRADEQFF
TGTGCCAGCAGCTTAGGAGCCCCTAGCGGGAGGGCCGATGAGCAGTTCTTC
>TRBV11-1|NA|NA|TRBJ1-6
CASSHGQSHSPLHF
TGTGCCAGCAGCCATGGACAGTCGCATTCACCCCTCCACTTT
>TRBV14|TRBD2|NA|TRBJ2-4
CASSQDRLAGNIQYF
TGTGCCAGCAGCCAAGATCGACTAGCGGGAAACATTCAGTACTTC
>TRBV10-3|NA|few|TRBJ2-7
CAISGQGGGEQYF
TGTGCCATCAGCGGACAGGGAGGGGGCGAGCAGTACTTC